A single sample is the source of the 24 T cell receptor beta chains below, sequenced in a study of a mutant IDH1 vaccine in newly diagnosed glioma. Using immunoSEQ multiplex PCR, the repertoire was profiled, and TCRdb retains in-frame clones only, with some absent. Here the sample spans about 30,000 clones, roughly four fifths being singletons. Their cognate antigens are unknown. The time point denotes: week 35, safety follow-up. Each dose delivered 300 ug of mutant IDH1 20-mer peptide subcutaneously with imiquimod. Source: PBMCs, taken from a glioma patient whose treatment included an IDH1 peptide vaccine. The receptor set was obtained from a man aged 25 to 40 with glioma.

This chain links TRBV5-5 with TRBJ1-4; 7 nucleotides agree with TRBD1. V trimming: 4 bases; J trimming: 2 bases; junction bases outside the gene matches: 8. Germline CDR1 is SGHKS and CDR2 is YYEKEE (reference sequence). The CDR3 loop spans 16 amino acids. The DNA for the CDR3 is TGTGCCAGCAGCCGAGAAGAGGGACAGACTAATGAAAAACTGTTTTTT. Protein sequence: CASSREEGQTNEKLFF.

This clone was counted a few times. This chain links TRBV27 with TRBJ2-4; 12 positions agree with TRBD1. The V gene end was trimmed by 2 bases and the J gene end by 7 bases; junction bases not matched to a gene: 3. CDR3 length: 15 residues. Germline assignment: CDR1 MNHEY and CDR2 SMNVEV (reference sequence). The CDR3 bases are TGTGCCAGCAGTTTAGGGACAGGGGGCTTTAACATTCAGTACTTC. The encoded protein is CASSLGTGGFNIQYF.

The genes are TRBV6-1 and TRBJ2-7, with D perhaps TRBD2 (6 bases). Germline CDR1 MNHNS, CDR2 SASEGT. This CDR3 is 13 amino acids long. Deletions cut 11 bases from V and 0 bases from J, with 14 bases between. The DNA of the CDR3 is TGTGCCTCCTCGGGGGTAAGCTCCTACGAGCAGTACTTC. Its translation: CASSGVSSYEQYF.

The chain uses TRBV19 and TRBJ2-1; tentative D call: TRBD1 (5 bases). The CDR3 covers 18 residues. Germline V gene data show CDR1 as LNHDA and CDR2 as SQIVND (reference sequence). Trimming pared 2 bases from V and 4 bases from J, leaving 21 bases between. CDR3 protein: CASSIPAKGQILYNEQFF. The CDR3 DNA follows: TGTGCCAGTAGTATACCCGCCAAGGGGCAGATCCTTTACAATGAGCAGTTCTTC. The full variable domain, its missing parts supplied by reference TRBV19 and TRBJ2-1, is DGGITQSPKYLFRKEGQNVTLSCEQNLNHDAMYWYRQDPGQGLRLIYYSQIVNDFQKGDIAEGYSVSREKKESFPLTVTSAQKNPTAFYLCASSIPAKGQILYNEQFFGPGTRLTVL.

In regard to this clone: Within the sample, other DNA sequences also encode this same CDR3. The V and J genes are TRBV5-4 and TRBJ1-2; 9 positions agree with TRBD1. The V gene's germline CDR1 is SGHNT and CDR2 YYREEE (reference sequence). Trimming at V came to 4 bases and at J to 8 bases, leaving 6 bases not matched to a gene. The CDR3 contains 13 residues. The CDR3: CASSPGTGYGYTF. The CDR3 DNA reads TGTGCCAGCAGCCCTGGGACAGGGTACGGCTACACCTTC.

This clone is labeled medium-sized. J is TRBJ2-1 and V is TRBV5-6; D uncertain. Germline-derived CDR1 and CDR2 are SGHDT and YYEEEE. Trimming pared 5 bases from V and 5 bases from J, leaving 26 bases between. This CDR3 comprises 18 residues. The CDR3 here is CASSRLGPTGTLNNEQFF. In DNA form, the CDR3 reads TGTGCCAGCAGTCGACTCGGACCAACGGGTACTCTAAACAATGAGCAGTTCTTC. The entire variable domain, with the rest obtained from reference TRBV5-6 and TRBJ2-1, is as follows: DAGVTQSPTHLIKTRGQQVTLRCSPKSGHDTVSWYQQALGQGPQFIFQYYEEEERQRGNFPDRFSGHQFPNYSSELNVNALLLGDSALYLCASSRLGPTGTLNNEQFFGPGTRLTVL.

This chain links TRBV15 with TRBJ2-1; 7 nucleotides align to TRBD2. Germline V gives CDR1 LNHNV, CDR2 YYDKDF (reference sequence). The CDR3 runs 14 residues. V lost 5 bases and J lost 7; bases outside the gene matches: 8. CDR3 residues: CATSFRPGGNEQFF. CDR3 coding DNA: TGTGCCACCAGCTTCAGACCCGGGGGGAATGAGCAGTTCTTC.

The chain links TRBV6-9 to TRBJ1-2; maybe TRBD1 (5 bases). Germline V CDR1 and CDR2: MNHGY, SVAAGI. Trimming cost V 0 bases and J 5 bases, with 16 bases left between them. This CDR3 spans 16 amino acids. The CDR3 DNA follows: TGTGCCAGCAGTTATTCGCTCGACAGAACCACGTATGGCTACACCTTC. It yields the protein CASSYSLDRTTYGYTF.

J is TRBJ2-7 and V is TRBV25-1; D is undetermined. The germline V gene encodes CDR1 MGHDK and CDR2 SYGVNS. Trimming cost V 3 bases and J 4 bases, with 4 bases left between them. The CDR3 consists of 11 residues. The CDR3 protein is CASSDYYEQYF. The CDR3 nucleotides are TGTGCCAGCAGTGATTATTACGAGCAGTACTTC.

The V and J genes are TRBV7-9 and TRBJ2-1, with 13 positions matching TRBD2. The V and J ends lost 5 bases and 8 bases, in that order; junction bases with no gene match: 6. The CDR3 covers 15 residues. Germline loops: CDR1 SEHNR, CDR2 FQNEAQ (reference sequence). The CDR3 region is CASSLLAGGLDEQFF. Written as DNA, the CDR3 is TGTGCCAGCAGCCTACTAGCGGGAGGGCTCGATGAGCAGTTCTTC.

This clone was recorded only once. The chain joins TRBV9 to TRBJ2-2, with D perhaps matching TRBD2 (6 bases). This CDR3 contains 16 residues. Per the germline V gene, CDR1 is SGDLS and CDR2 is YYNGEE. Deletions cut 1 base from V and 4 bases from J, with 14 bases between. CDR3 DNA: TGTGCCAGCAGCGTACACGGGGCGGGAATCACCGGGGAGCTGTTTTTT. The encoded protein is CASSVHGAGITGELFF.

J is TRBJ1-4 and V is TRBV7-9, with unresolved D. CDR1 is SEHNR, CDR2 FQNEAQ, per germline (reference sequence). The CDR3 sequence is 17 residues long. Trimming took off 4 bases at V and 0 bases at J, with 15 bases between the two ends. The CDR3 DNA follows: TGTGCCAGCAGCTCCCCCGAGGGTTCTGCAACTAATGAAAAACTGTTTTTT. This gives the protein CASSSPEGSATNEKLFF.

The CDR3 nucleotides read TGCAGCGACCGGACAGGGACGAGAGGCTACACCTTC. It codes for CSDRTGTRGYTF. The chain has TRBV29-1 and TRBJ1-2; 8 nucleotides line up with TRBD1. This CDR3 has 12 amino acids. With V trimmed by 7 bases and J by 8 bases, 9 bases remained unmatched. The V gene's germline CDR1 is SQVTM and CDR2 ANQGSEA.

This clone was seen a few times. The rearrangement joins TRBV30 to TRBJ1-1; D call uncertain. V was pared by 0 bases and J by 0 bases, with 11 bases between. This CDR3 region has 15 residues. The V gene's germline CDR1 is GTSNPN and CDR2 SVGIG (reference sequence). Here the CDR3 reads CAWSVRRHMNTEAFF. The CDR3 DNA is TGTGCCTGGAGTGTACGTAGACACATGAACACTGAAGCTTTCTTT.

The chain joins TRBV2 to TRBJ2-3, with TRBD2 as a possible D gene (5 bases). The CDR3 length is 15 residues. V dropped 5 bases and J dropped 0 bases, with 12 bases sitting between them. Germline assignment: CDR1 SNHLY and CDR2 FYNNEI. DNA for the CDR3: TGTGCCAGCAGTCCCGAGCGGACTAGCACAGATACGCAGTATTTT. Its protein is CASSPERTSTDTQYF.

A few counts support this clone. This sequence joins TRBV29-1 and TRBJ2-5; D is perhaps TRBD1 (5 bases). The tail of the sequence fits TRBJ2-7 better, so the J call may be wrong. There are 12 residues in the CDR3. Germline lookup yields CDR1 SQVTM and CDR2 ANQGSEA. The CDR3 sequence is CSVPRGPYEQYF. The CDR3 DNA sequence: TGCAGCGTCCCAAGGGGCCCCTACGAGCAGTACTTC.

This chain joins TRBV5-6 and TRBJ1-3; a weak D match, TRBD1 (5 bases). Germline CDR1 reads SGHDT; CDR2 reads YYEEEE. The V gene lost 1 base and the J gene lost 4 bases, with 9 bases spanning the gap. This CDR3 comprises 14 residues. CDR3 sequence (DNA): TGTGCCAGCAGCTTGTCTGGGACGGGAAACACCATATATTTT. It translates to CASSLSGTGNTIYF.

This clone came up a few times. The V gene is TRBV7-2, the J gene TRBJ2-1; D not certain. This CDR3 spans 12 amino acids. CDR1 is SGHTA, CDR2 FQGNSA, per germline. Trimming removed 10 bases at V and 7 bases at J, with 14 bases between. The CDR3 DNA follows: TGTGCCACCAACTCACTCGGGAATGAGCAGTTCTTC. Its protein product is CATNSLGNEQFF.

Judged by abundance, this clone is medium-sized. The chain uses TRBV6-1 and TRBJ1-4, with a possible D match to TRBD1 (5 bases). Trimming left V 7 bases short and J 2 bases short, with 11 bases between. CDR3 length equals 14 residues. CDR1 is MNHNS, CDR2 SASEGT, per germline. The CDR3 region is CASMQGSTNEKLFF. The CDR3 region has the DNA TGTGCCAGCATGCAGGGATCGACTAATGAAAAACTGTTTTTT.

This sequence joins TRBV27 and TRBJ2-7; perhaps D is TRBD1 or TRBD2 (5 bases each). CDR3 size: 17 residues. The V end lost 1 base, the J end lost 2 bases, and 18 bases lay between the germline ends. From germline, CDR1 is MNHEY and CDR2 SMNVEV (reference sequence). The CDR3 DNA sequence: TGTGCCAGCAGTTTATTGGGTGCCGGGACGGGGCCCTACGAGCAGTACTTC. Protein sequence: CASSLLGAGTGPYEQYF.

The chain combines TRBV4-1 with TRBJ2-1; 8 nucleotides align to TRBD2. This CDR3 is built from 14 residues. V was clipped by 1 base and J by 7 bases; unmatched bases: 3. Per germline, CDR1 MGHRA and CDR2 YSYEKL. This CDR3 reads CASSQAGGPNEQFF. CDR3 DNA sequence: TGCGCCAGCAGCCAAGCGGGAGGGCCGAATGAGCAGTTCTTC.

The chain joins TRBV10-3 to TRBJ2-1, with TRBD2 matching over 13 bases. V shed 4 bases, J shed 6 bases, and the junction held 0 bases outside the gene matches. CDR3 length: 14 residues. The germline V gene has CDR1 ENHRY and CDR2 SYGVKD. In DNA, the CDR3 is TGTGCCATCAGTGGACTAGCGGGAGGCAATGAGCAGTTCTTC. It specifies CAISGLAGGNEQFF.

V and J are TRBV18 and TRBJ2-3; the D gene is possibly TRBD1 (6 bases). The germline V gene encodes CDR1 KGHSH and CDR2 LQKENI. Between the trimmed V and J ends, which lost 4 bases and 4 bases, there was a span of 15 bases. The CDR3 is made up of 15 amino acids. CDR3 bases: TGTGCCAGCTCACTTCACAGGGATTGGGCAGATACGCAGTATTTT. This codes for CASSLHRDWADTQYF. The full variable domain, in which reference TRBV18 and TRBJ2-3 provide the parts outside the CDR3, is NAGVMQNPRHLVRRRGQEARLRCSPMKGHSHVYWYRQLPEEGLKFMVYLQKENIIDESGMPKERFSAEFPKEGPSILRIQQVVRGDSAAYFCASSLHRDWADTQYFGPGTRLTVL.

The gene calls are TRBV18 and TRBJ2-7; TRBD1 agrees at 8 bases. Germline CDR1 reads KGHSH; CDR2 reads LQKENI. Unmatched junction bases numbered 4, after V lost 3 bases and J lost 6 bases. The CDR3 covers 13 residues. The CDR3 DNA is TGTGCCAGCTCACCCGGACAGGGCGGCGAGCAGTACTTC. Amino acids: CASSPGQGGEQYF.